Shown below are 10 T cell receptor beta chains from a single sample sequenced in a study of T cell clonotyping in hematopoietic cell transplantation. Documented time point: recipient sample about 28 days before transplant, after cytoreduction. Clones were sequenced by immunoSEQ multiplex PCR, and TCRdb holds only the in-frame ones, with some missing. Of roughly 30,000 clones in the sample, over 65% were seen once. Sequenced material: peripheral blood mononuclear cells, taken before stem cell transplant. The origin of the receptors is a woman in her 30s with chronic myeloid leukemia. Some clones in this sample may be carry-over from other donors' samples.

The chain employs TRBV6-6 and TRBJ1-1; TRBD1 might be the D (6 bases). The CDR3 spans 13 residues. CDR1 and CDR2 from the germline V gene are MNHNY and SVGAGI (reference sequence). The V gene lost 6 bases and the J gene lost 1 base, with 9 bases spanning the gap. CDR3 region: CASRDSKNTEAFF. The CDR3 DNA reads TGTGCCAGCAGGGACAGCAAGAACACTGAAGCTTTCTTT.

This chain connects TRBV6-6 to TRBJ2-6, with D maybe TRBD1 (5 bases). This CDR3 comprises 16 residues. The germline gives CDR1 MNHNY, CDR2 SVGAGI (reference sequence). Trimming pared 5 bases from V and 1 base from J, leaving 12 bases between. The CDR3 region is CASSPTAGSGANVLTF. CDR3 coding DNA: TGTGCCAGCAGTCCTACGGCAGGGTCTGGGGCCAACGTCCTGACTTTC.

V is TRBV5-1 and J is TRBJ2-3; possible D gene TRBD1, 6 bases. The CDR3 consists of 17 residues. V was shortened by 1 base and J by 0 bases, with 15 bases between the two germline ends. Germline-derived CDR1 and CDR2 are SGHRS and YFSETQ. The CDR3 here is CASSLIPQTGSTDTQYF. CDR3 coding DNA: TGCGCCAGCAGCTTGATACCCCAGACAGGTAGCACAGATACGCAGTATTTT.

This clone was detected only once. V and J are TRBV27 and TRBJ2-7; unclear D gene. With 8 bases removed from V and 5 bases from J, the gap between germline ends came to 16 bases. Germline loops: CDR1 MNHEY, CDR2 SMNVEV (reference sequence). This CDR3 is built from 13 residues. In nucleotides, the CDR3 is TGTGCCAGCCACGCTTACAATCGGGACGAGCAGTACTTC. This sequence encodes CASHAYNRDEQYF.

The chain recombines TRBV6-6 with TRBJ1-2, with D possibly being TRBD1 (6 bases). Germline-derived CDR1 and CDR2 are MNHNY and SVGAGI (reference sequence). The CDR3 extends over 16 amino acids. V was trimmed by 2 bases and J by 2 bases, leaving 15 bases between them. The CDR3 DNA sequence: TGTGCCAGCAGTTACGGATTCGTCAGGGGAAACTATGGCTACACCTTC. This codes for CASSYGFVRGNYGYTF.

The CDR3 loop is CASSSGLAGGQETQYF. CDR3 DNA: TGTGCCAGCAGCTCCGGACTAGCGGGGGGCCAGGAGACCCAGTACTTC. The J gene is TRBJ2-5, the V gene TRBV7-2; TRBD2 matches at 14 bases. CDR3 size: 16 residues. Germline assignment: CDR1 SGHTA and CDR2 FQGNSA. Germline trimming cut 4 bases from V and 5 bases from J; bases unmatched to any gene: 6.

The V call is TRBV7-2, the J call TRBJ2-5; D is perhaps TRBD2 (5 bases). Trimming removed 3 bases from V and 5 bases from J, with 19 bases in between. Germline lookup yields CDR1 SGHTA and CDR2 FQGNSA. The CDR3 is made up of 16 amino acids. CDR3 in DNA: TGTGCCAGCAGCTTGAACGTATTAGGCGGGTGGGAGACCCAGTACTTC. This codes for CASSLNVLGGWETQYF.

This clone was seen once. The chain recombines TRBV5-1 with TRBJ1-1; 10 bases line up with TRBD1. CDR1 is SGHRS and CDR2 is YFSETQ in the germline V gene. The CDR3 runs 13 residues. J lost 8 bases, V lost 3 bases, and 4 bases had no gene match. The CDR3 DNA reads as TGCGCCAGCAGCTGGGGGGACAGGGGAGAAGCTTTCTTT. It yields the protein CASSWGDRGEAFF.

The genes are TRBV4-2 and TRBJ1-3; D not resolved. The V gene's germline CDR1 is LGHNA and CDR2 YNFKEQ. V was trimmed by 1 base and J by 0 bases, leaving 7 bases between them. There are 15 residues in the CDR3. In nucleotides, the CDR3 is TGTGCCAGCAGCCAAGTGCGGGTCTCTGGAAACACCATATATTTT. Protein product: CASSQVRVSGNTIYF.

The count of this clone is one. The chain recombines TRBV7-2 with TRBJ2-7, with 13 bases fitting TRBD2. The CDR3 length is 14 residues. V shed 6 bases and J 6 bases; nucleotides not matched to a gene: 5. CDR1 is SGHTA and CDR2 is FQGNSA in the germline V gene. DNA for the CDR3: TGTGCCAGCAGGACTAGCGGGGGGAGTTTCGAGCAGTACTTC. It specifies CASRTSGGSFEQYF.